One sample yielded the 26 T cell receptor beta chains listed below, sequenced in a study of identifying expanded T cells in peripheral blood. Some clones are missing from TCRdb's copy, which holds only in-frame ones; the method was immunoSEQ multiplex PCR. Of some 93,000 clones in the sample, 88% were seen once. The material sequenced was blood. The source of these receptors is a person aged 18-70 years in good health.

This clone was counted a few times. The V gene is TRBV13, the J gene TRBJ1-6; perhaps TRBD1 as D (5 bases). Germline CDR1 and CDR2: PRHDT and FYEKMQ (reference sequence). This CDR3 comprises 14 residues. V lost 6 bases and J lost 10, with 16 bases in between. CDR3 loop: CASSWTRGSSPLHF. CDR3 nucleotide sequence: TGTGCCAGCAGTTGGACAAGGGGAAGCTCACCCCTCCACTTT.

This chain connects TRBV7-2 to TRBJ2-5, with D possibly matching TRBD2 (5 bases). V was cut by 4 bases and J by 2 bases, with 17 bases left in between. From germline, CDR1 is SGHTA and CDR2 FQGNSA. There are 16 residues in the CDR3. The CDR3 protein is CASSSQAPGSQETQYF. The CDR3 DNA sequence: TGTGCCAGCAGCTCCCAAGCCCCGGGATCACAAGAGACCCAGTACTTC.

This rearrangement joins TRBV5-4 to TRBJ1-2; D is possibly TRBD1 (6 bases). The CDR3 is made up of 14 amino acids. Germline CDR1 reads SGHNT; CDR2 reads YYREEE (reference sequence). The ends were cut back, 0 bases at V and 5 bases at J, with 11 bases in the middle. CDR3 sequence reads: CASSLVGTRYGYTF. CDR3 bases: TGTGCCAGCAGCTTGGTTGGGACAAGGTATGGCTACACCTTC.

The gene calls are TRBV7-9 and TRBJ1-1; 9 nucleotides line up with TRBD1. Germline V CDR1 and CDR2: SEHNR, FQNEAQ (reference sequence). CDR3 length equals 17 residues. Germline trimming cut 7 bases from V and 2 bases from J; bases unmatched to any gene: 14. The CDR3, as DNA: TGTGCCAGCACCCAATTCCCGGGACAGGGTGTTAACACTGAAGCTTTCTTT. It translates to CASTQFPGQGVNTEAFF.

This rearrangement joins TRBV6-5 to TRBJ1-1, with D perhaps matching TRBD1 (5 bases). The ends were cut back, 5 bases at V and 1 base at J, with 8 bases in the middle. CDR3 length equals 13 residues. Germline lookup yields CDR1 MNHEY and CDR2 SVGAGI. The CDR3 spells CASSARGNTEAFF. The CDR3 DNA reads TGTGCCAGCAGTGCGAGGGGGAACACTGAAGCTTTCTTT.

The chain joins TRBV4-1 to TRBJ1-5, with 12 bases fitting TRBD1. V lost 0 bases, J lost 4 bases, and 1 base stayed unmatched. Germline lookup yields CDR1 MGHRA and CDR2 YSYEKL. This CDR3 is 16 amino acids long. CDR3 nucleotides: TGCGCCAGCAGCCAAGAGGGACAGGGGGCTAATCAGCCCCAGCATTTT. Translating gives CASSQEGQGANQPQHF.

CDR3 bases: TGTGCCAGCGGGTATACGAACACCGGGGAGCTGTTTTTT. This sequence encodes CASGYTNTGELFF. The chain carries TRBV7-8 and TRBJ2-2; D not certain. Per germline, CDR1 SGHVS and CDR2 FQNEAQ. Between the trimmed V and J ends, which lost 8 bases and 0 bases, there was a span of 7 bases. The CDR3 is made up of 13 amino acids. Full variable domain (outside the CDR3, taken from reference TRBV7-8 and TRBJ2-2): GAGVSQSPRYKVAKRGQDVALRCDPISGHVSLFWYQQALGQGPEFLTYFQNEAQLDKSGLPSDRFFAERPEGSVSTLKIQRTQQEDSAVYLCASGYTNTGELFFGEGSRLTVL.

J is TRBJ2-7 and V is TRBV7-9, with TRBD2 identical over 7 bases. CDR3 length equals 14 residues. CDR1 and CDR2 from the germline V gene are SEHNR and FQNEAQ (reference sequence). V was pared by 1 base and J by 3 bases, with 3 bases of the junction left unmatched. The CDR3 reads CASSLGEGDYEQYF. The DNA of the CDR3 is TGTGCCAGCAGCTTAGGGGAGGGCGACTACGAGCAGTACTTC. Looking up the rest from reference TRBV7-9 and TRBJ2-7 gives the full variable domain: DTGVSQNPRHKITKRGQNVTFRCDPISEHNRLYWYRQTLGQGPEFLTYFQNEAQLEKSRLLSDRFSAERPKGSFSTLEIQRTEQGDSAMYLCASSLGEGDYEQYFGPGTRLTVT.

V gene TRBV4-2 combines with J gene TRBJ1-1, with 7 positions matching TRBD1. This CDR3 contains 14 residues. The trim removed 2 bases at V and 6 bases at J, leaving 6 bases unmatched. Germline CDR1 reads LGHNA; CDR2 reads YNFKEQ. The chain's CDR3 is CASSQRTGSSEAFF. The CDR3, as DNA: TGTGCCAGCAGCCAACGGACAGGAAGCTCTGAAGCTTTCTTT.

This clone has only one observation. V is TRBV19 and J is TRBJ2-1, with TRBD1 identical over 7 bases. The CDR3 length is 15 residues. Looked up from germline, CDR1 is LNHDA and CDR2 is SQIVND (reference sequence). V lost 4 bases to trimming and J lost 8 bases; unmatched junction nucleotides: 11. The CDR3 loop reads CASSTGQTLRDEQFF. The CDR3 bases are TGTGCCAGTAGTACGGGACAGACCCTTCGCGATGAGCAGTTCTTC.

The rearrangement joins TRBV5-1 to TRBJ1-3; D is possibly TRBD1 (5 bases). This CDR3 spans 16 amino acids. The V gene lost 1 base and the J gene lost 2 bases, with 13 bases spanning the gap. Looked up from germline, CDR1 is SGHRS and CDR2 is YFSETQ. This chain's CDR3 is CASSLHLAGPGNTIYF. DNA of the CDR3: TGCGCCAGCAGCTTGCATTTAGCAGGGCCTGGAAACACCATATATTTT.

This chain links TRBV4-1 with TRBJ2-7, with a weak D call TRBD2 (6 bases). Deletions cut 0 bases from V and 6 bases from J, with 15 bases between. Germline V CDR1 and CDR2: MGHRA, YSYEKL. This CDR3 comprises 15 residues. The CDR3 here is CASSQEIRERAEQYF. CDR3 DNA sequence: TGCGCCAGCAGCCAAGAAATCCGGGAGAGGGCCGAGCAGTACTTC.

This clone came up once. The rearrangement links TRBV6-1 to TRBJ2-7; D call uncertain. Germline values: CDR1 MNHNS, CDR2 SASEGT. Trimming left V 1 base short and J 5 bases short, with 12 bases between. The CDR3 has 14 residues. CDR3 sequence: CASSEVRVLNEQYF. CDR3 DNA: TGTGCCAGCAGTGAAGTTCGGGTTCTCAACGAGCAGTACTTC.

V and J are TRBV27 and TRBJ1-2, with D tentatively TRBD1 (5 bases). The length of the CDR3 is 14 residues. Trimming left V 4 bases short and J 7 bases short, with 16 bases between. Germline values: CDR1 MNHEY, CDR2 SMNVEV (reference sequence). CDR3: CASSSQGLYGGYTF. CDR3 nucleotide sequence: TGTGCCAGCAGTTCCCAGGGACTGTACGGTGGCTACACCTTC.

This rearrangement joins TRBV2 to TRBJ2-7, with D possibly being TRBD1 (5 bases). Germline CDR1 is SNHLY and CDR2 is FYNNEI. This CDR3 has 13 residues. Trimming cost V 11 bases and J 9 bases, with 23 bases left between them. The CDR3 sequence is CAGVGRAASGQYF. The CDR3, as DNA: TGTGCCGGAGTGGGCAGGGCTGCTTCGGGGCAGTACTTC. The full variable domain, in which reference TRBV2 and TRBJ2-7 provide the parts outside the CDR3, is EPEVTQTPSHQVTQMGQEVILRCVPISNHLYFYWYRQILGQKVEFLVSFYNNEISEKSEIFDDQFSVERPDGSNFTLKIRSTKLEDSAMYFCAGVGRAASGQYFGPGTRLTVT.

The CDR3 loop reads CASTEGESFTNIQYF. The CDR3 DNA follows: TGCGCCAGCACTGAGGGGGAGTCATTTACGAACATTCAGTACTTC. The rearrangement joins TRBV5-1 to TRBJ2-4, with D perhaps TRBD1 (6 bases). V lost 6 bases to trimming and J lost 7 bases, with 20 bases between them. This CDR3 comprises 15 residues. CDR1 and CDR2 (germline): SGHRS, YFSETQ.

J is TRBJ2-7 and V is TRBV14; 7 bases are a match to TRBD1. Germline V CDR1 and CDR2: SGHDN, FVKESK. V shed 4 bases, J shed 0 bases, and the junction held 18 bases outside the gene matches. The CDR3 covers 19 residues. The CDR3 DNA is TGTGCCAGCAGCCGCCTGACAGGGCGTGTGTCCGGAACCTCCTACGAGCAGTACTTC. The encoded protein is CASSRLTGRVSGTSYEQYF.

The rearrangement joins TRBV6-1 to TRBJ2-2; TRBD1 matches 8 bases. The CDR3 contains 15 residues. Germline trimming cut 1 base from V and 5 bases from J; bases unmatched to any gene: 3. Germline V CDR1 and CDR2: MNHNS, SASEGT. As DNA, the CDR3 is TGTGCCAGCAGTGAAGGAGGACAGGGAACCGGGGAGCTGTTTTTT. It translates to CASSEGGQGTGELFF.

The V and J genes are TRBV5-4 and TRBJ1-2, with 10 bases identical to TRBD1. Trimming took 6 bases from V and 8 from J; bases not matched to a gene: 10. There are 14 residues in the CDR3. Per the germline V gene, CDR1 is SGHNT and CDR2 is YYREEE (reference sequence). The DNA for the CDR3 is TGTGCCAGCACCCAACTCGGACAGGGGGGAGGCTACACCTTC. Translation: CASTQLGQGGGYTF.

CDR3 amino acids: CASSEVEAGRTIQYF. CDR3 nucleotides: TGTGCCAGCAGTGAAGTAGAAGCAGGGAGAACCATTCAGTACTTC. This rearrangement joins TRBV6-1 to TRBJ2-4, with D perhaps TRBD1 or TRBD2 (5 bases each). The length of the CDR3 is 15 residues. The germline V gene has CDR1 MNHNS and CDR2 SASEGT. Trimming took 1 base from V and 9 from J, leaving 16 bases between them.

The chain links TRBV29-1 to TRBJ1-1, with D uncertain. The CDR3 has 12 residues. Trimming removed 6 bases from V and 0 bases from J, with 8 bases in between. Germline CDR1 and CDR2: SQVTM and ANQGSEA. The CDR3 DNA reads as TGCAGCGTGTGGACGGTGAACACTGAAGCTTTCTTT. This encodes CSVWTVNTEAFF. Combining the CDR3 with reference TRBV29-1 and TRBJ1-1 gives the whole variable domain SAVISQKPSRDICQRGTSLTIQCQVDSQVTMMFWYRQQPGQSLTLIATANQGSEATYESGFVIDKFPISRPNLTFSTLTVSNMSPEDSSIYLCSVWTVNTEAFFGQGTRLTVV.

J is TRBJ2-1 and V is TRBV7-9; 8 bases agree with TRBD2. Germline loops: CDR1 SEHNR, CDR2 FQNEAQ (reference sequence). This CDR3 region has 13 residues. V gave up 9 bases and J gave up 2 bases; unmatched junction bases: 3. The DNA for the CDR3 is TGTGCCAGAGTAGCGGGGCCCTACAATGAGCAGTTCTTC. It specifies CARVAGPYNEQFF.

The rearrangement links TRBV7-3 to TRBJ2-7; TRBD2 matches 12 bases. Germline CDR1 and CDR2: SGHTA and FQGTGA. V was pared by 5 bases and J by 6 bases, with 8 bases of the junction left unmatched. This CDR3 spans 15 amino acids. The CDR3 loop reads CASSVRLAGVAEQYF. The CDR3 bases are TGTGCCAGCAGCGTCCGACTAGCGGGAGTCGCCGAGCAGTACTTC.

This chain uses TRBV7-9 with TRBJ1-1; TRBD1 might be the D (5 bases). V shed 5 bases and J shed 5 bases, with 12 bases lying between them. The CDR3 consists of 13 residues. CDR1 is SEHNR, CDR2 FQNEAQ, per germline (reference sequence). In nucleotides, the CDR3 is TGTGCCAGCAGCGCTAGACAGTGGACTGAAGCTTTCTTT. Residues: CASSARQWTEAFF.

The rearrangement uses TRBV7-3 and TRBJ1-5, with 7 bases identical to TRBD1. Germline V gene lookup returns CDR1 SGHTA and CDR2 FQGTGA. The CDR3 covers 15 residues. V shed 5 bases and J 1 base; nucleotides not matched to a gene: 5. The CDR3 loop reads CASSLTGKSNQPQHF. The CDR3 coding sequence is TGTGCCAGCAGCCTGACAGGGAAGAGCAATCAGCCCCAGCATTTT.

The chain combines TRBV6-5 with TRBJ2-1, with D perhaps matching TRBD2 (6 bases). The CDR3 is made up of 13 amino acids. The V and J ends lost 10 bases and 3 bases respectively, with 13 bases between them. Looked up from germline, CDR1 is MNHEY and CDR2 is SVGAGI. For the CDR3, the DNA is TGTGCCACGAGAGGAGGGAACTACAATGAGCAGTTCTTC. It encodes CATRGGNYNEQFF.